Listed below are T cell receptor beta chains from one sample, sequenced in a study of CD8 T cells in ankylosing spondylitis. MiXCR, run by TCRdb on the 5' RACE reads, gives a single entry per CDR3 protein. The data show 250,000 to 400,000 distinct CDR3 sequences, roughly 12% seen once. The material sequenced was blood, either unsorted or a sorted T cell fraction (not recorded which). The receptors originated from a female donor with ankylosing spondylitis or in good health (not recorded which). The CDR3 runs from the conserved cysteine through the conserved F or W. The D gene is left open where the match is weak. Clone size is given for some rows only: seen once, a few or many times, or a class if the clone is expanded.

CDR3aa: CSARDLQSYSGEQYF
CDR3nt: TGCAGTGCTAGAGATCTTCAATCCTACTCGGGCGAGCAGTACTTC
d_gene: -
j_gene: TRBJ2-7
abundance: many
v_gene: TRBV20-1

CDR3aa: CALRTGTGNTGELFF
CDR3nt: TGTGCCCTTCGAACCGGGACAGGAAACACCGGGGAGCTGTTTTTT
d_gene: TRBD1
j_gene: TRBJ2-2
abundance: many
v_gene: TRBV10-3

CDR3aa: CASSHPRDPQETQYF
CDR3nt: TGTGCCAGCAGTCACCCGAGGGACCCCCAAGAGACCCAGTACTTC
d_gene: -
j_gene: TRBJ2-5
abundance: few
v_gene: TRBV28

CDR3aa: CSARPRRREGHEQYF
CDR3nt: TGCAGTGCTCGTCCTCGGCGGCGGGAGGGCCACGAGCAGTACTTC
d_gene: TRBD2
j_gene: TRBJ2-7
abundance: many
v_gene: TRBV20-1

CDR3aa: CASTPDRVPQPQHF
CDR3nt: TGTGCCAGCACCCCGGACAGGGTTCCTCAGCCCCAGCATTTT
d_gene: TRBD1
j_gene: TRBJ1-5
abundance: -
v_gene: TRBV7-2

CDR3aa: CSALGLAAEQYF
CDR3nt: TGCAGTGCTCTCGGACTAGCGGCCGAGCAGTACTTC
d_gene: TRBD2
j_gene: TRBJ2-7
abundance: many
v_gene: TRBV20-1

CDR3aa: CASSLLGKSSYNEQFF
CDR3nt: TGCGCCAGCAGCTTGTTAGGGAAGAGCTCCTACAATGAGCAGTTCTTC
d_gene: -
j_gene: TRBJ2-1
abundance: -
v_gene: TRBV5-1

CDR3aa: CASSLVPGPAEAFF
CDR3nt: TGCGCCAGCAGCTTGGTTCCGGGGCCGGCTGAAGCTTTCTTT
d_gene: -
j_gene: TRBJ1-1
abundance: many
v_gene: TRBV5-1

CDR3aa: CSARGRLRDTQYF
CDR3nt: TGCAGTGCTAGGGGGAGGCTAAGGGATACGCAGTATTTT
d_gene: -
j_gene: TRBJ2-3
abundance: many
v_gene: TRBV20-1

CDR3aa: CASSLVGIRAYEQYF
CDR3nt: TGTGCCAGCAGCTTAGTCGGTATTCGGGCCTACGAGCAGTACTTC
d_gene: -
j_gene: TRBJ2-7
abundance: many
v_gene: TRBV7-9

CDR3aa: CASSMGRALNQPQHF
CDR3nt: TGTGCCAGCAGTATGGGGCGGGCCCTCAATCAGCCCCAGCATTTT
d_gene: -
j_gene: TRBJ1-5
abundance: many
v_gene: TRBV12-3/TRBV12-4

CDR3aa: CASSPSGLANYNEQFF
CDR3nt: TGTGCCAGCAGCCCCTCCGGACTAGCTAACTACAATGAGCAGTTCTTC
d_gene: TRBD2
j_gene: TRBJ2-1
abundance: few
v_gene: TRBV6-1

CDR3aa: CASSLGGQKILSYTF
CDR3nt: TGTGCCAGCAGTTTAGGGGGACAGAAGATACTAAGCTACACCTTC
d_gene: TRBD1
j_gene: TRBJ1-2
abundance: many
v_gene: TRBV12-3/TRBV12-4

CDR3aa: CASSEAAGSYEQYF
CDR3nt: TGTGCCAGCAGTGAGGCTGCGGGCTCCTACGAGCAGTACTTC
d_gene: -
j_gene: TRBJ2-7
abundance: many
v_gene: TRBV7-2

CDR3aa: CASSRRDRRTEAFF
CDR3nt: TGTGCCAGCAGCCGGCGGGACAGGCGCACTGAAGCTTTCTTT
d_gene: TRBD1
j_gene: TRBJ1-1
abundance: many
v_gene: TRBV12-3/TRBV12-4